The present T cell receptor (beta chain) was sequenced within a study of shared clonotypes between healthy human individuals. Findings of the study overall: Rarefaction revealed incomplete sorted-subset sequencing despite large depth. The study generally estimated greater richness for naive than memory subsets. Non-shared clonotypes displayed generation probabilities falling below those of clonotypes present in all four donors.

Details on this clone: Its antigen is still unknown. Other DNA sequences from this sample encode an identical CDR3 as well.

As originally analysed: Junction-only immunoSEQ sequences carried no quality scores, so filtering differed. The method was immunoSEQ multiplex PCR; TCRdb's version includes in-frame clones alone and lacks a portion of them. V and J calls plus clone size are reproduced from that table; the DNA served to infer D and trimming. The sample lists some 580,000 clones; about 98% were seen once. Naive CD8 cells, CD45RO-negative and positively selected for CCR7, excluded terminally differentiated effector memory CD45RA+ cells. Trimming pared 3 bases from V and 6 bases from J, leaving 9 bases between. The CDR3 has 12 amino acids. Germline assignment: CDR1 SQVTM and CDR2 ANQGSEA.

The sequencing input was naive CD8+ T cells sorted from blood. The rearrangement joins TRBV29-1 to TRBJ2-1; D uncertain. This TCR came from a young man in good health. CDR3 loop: CSVDRVSNEQFF. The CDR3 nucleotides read TGCAGCGTTGACCGGGTCTCCAATGAGCAGTTCTTC.